A single TCR beta chain is shown here with its context. Its antigen is currently unknown. This entry is derived from a study of cytomegalovirus exposure and HLA in healthy donors. Study context: Early released data comprised around 80 million unique TCRs from HLA-typed donors. General study results and limits: A later analysis found most CMV-associated TCR beta chains apparently HLA-restricted. A link between a missense DCLRE1C variant and TCR beta V- and J-gene trimming emerged from a later analysis.

While unrecorded immune exposures were likely, the donors were nominally healthy when sampled. Germline CDR1 SGHNT, CDR2 YYREEE (reference sequence). J was trimmed by 4 bases and V by 4 bases; bases with no gene match: 12. The CDR3 runs 16 residues. The primer mix had 60 Vbeta and 13 Jbeta primers. The data were produced by immunoSEQ multiplex PCR, yet TCRdb's version contains in-frame clones alone and is incomplete. Here the sample spans approximately 120,000 clones, around three quarters being singletons. The TCR was taken from a human donor in good health. Input material: PBMCs. The V and J genes are TRBV5-4 and TRBJ2-7, with 9 bases identical to TRBD1. The CDR3 region is CASSPGQGRTNYEQYF. DNA of the CDR3: TGTGCCAGCAGCCCAGGACAGGGGAGGACAAATTACGAGCAGTACTTC.